This TCR beta chain emerged from a study of T cells in Graves' hyperthyroidism and ophthalmopathy. TCR beta CDR3 sequences were amplified from RNA transcripts. HTBI primers were employed in a first-round RT-PCR of the TCR CDR3. TCRdb reprocessed the multiplex PCR reads with MiXCR, giving one entry per CDR3 protein. The table shows about 460,000 distinct CDR3 sequences, with about 20% occurring only once. The authors took PBMCs from about 9.5 ml fresh peripheral blood. Germline CDR1 reads MNHNS; CDR2 reads SASEGT. This CDR3 region has 14 residues. V lost 1 base, J lost 8 bases, and 14 bases lay in between.

This receptor was identified in a woman in her 70s with Graves' ophthalmopathy. Specimen: blood. This chain joins TRBV6-1 and TRBJ1-2; D perhaps matches TRBD1 (6 bases). Here the CDR3 DNA reads TGTGCCAGCAGTGAAGGAACAGGGTTCCGGGGCTACACCTTC. The encoded protein is CASSEGTGFRGYTF.